Following are 23 T cell receptor beta chains from one sample sequenced in a study of blood T cell repertoires in COVID-19. Data came from immunoSEQ multiplex PCR; TCRdb stores just in-frame clones and leaves some out. This repertoire shows around 260,000 clones, approximately 83% found once; its top ten account for 15% to 17%. The sample consisted of peripheral blood. Receptors were obtained from a person aged 65 to 85 with COVID-19, enrolled during active disease.

This clone occurred a few times. V usage is TRBV2 and J usage is TRBJ2-3, with no clear D. Between the trimmed V and J ends, which lost 2 bases and 8 bases, there was a span of 11 bases. Germline CDR1 and CDR2: SNHLY and FYNNEI. The CDR3 sequence is 13 residues long. The CDR3 protein is CASSEPRFGTQYF. CDR3 coding DNA: TGTGCCAGCAGTGAACCCCGTTTCGGTACGCAGTATTTT.

The gene calls are TRBV7-2 and TRBJ2-2, with TRBD2 matching over 12 bases. The CDR3 covers 15 residues. V dropped 4 bases and J dropped 8; count of bases not matched to a gene: 5. Germline V CDR1 and CDR2: SGHTA, FQGNSA. The CDR3 is CASSSLTSGRGELFF. The CDR3 DNA is TGTGCCAGCAGCTCCCTGACTAGCGGGAGAGGGGAGCTGTTTTTT.

The CDR3 here is CASSTNRDRDMYF. The CDR3 nucleotides are TGTGCCAGTAGTACGAACCGGGACAGGGACATGTACTTC. The rearrangement uses TRBV19 and TRBJ2-7; TRBD1 matches 9 bases. The CDR3 sequence is 13 residues long. Germline V gives CDR1 LNHDA, CDR2 SQIVND (reference sequence). V dropped 4 bases and J dropped 12; count of bases not matched to a gene: 10.

This chain links TRBV18 with TRBJ1-2; the match to TRBD1 covers 9 bases. Germline loops: CDR1 KGHSH, CDR2 LQKENI. The V gene end was trimmed by 8 bases and the J gene end by 3 bases; junction bases not matched to a gene: 4. The CDR3 extends over 13 amino acids. This chain's CDR3 is CASRRDRDYGYTF. The CDR3 region has the DNA TGTGCCAGCCGCCGGGACAGGGACTATGGCTACACCTTC.

The chain recombines TRBV7-2 with TRBJ2-7, with D tentatively TRBD1 (5 bases). Germline CDR1 and CDR2: SGHTA and FQGNSA. The CDR3 has 14 amino acids. The V gene lost 1 base and the J gene lost 3 bases, with 10 bases spanning the gap. The CDR3: CASSLGRVHYEQYF. The CDR3 nucleotides read TGTGCCAGCAGCTTAGGCAGGGTGCACTACGAGCAGTACTTC.

This chain joins TRBV28 and TRBJ2-4; weak D call: TRBD2 (5 bases). Germline V gives CDR1 MDHEN, CDR2 SYDVKM. Deletions cut 3 bases from V and 6 bases from J, with 15 bases between. The CDR3 spans 15 residues. CDR3 coding DNA: TGTGCCAGCAGTTTCAGAAAAGAGGGTTTAAACATTCAGTACTTC. Protein product: CASSFRKEGLNIQYF.

This chain connects TRBV6-1 to TRBJ1-4, with D tentatively TRBD1 (6 bases). The CDR3 length is 14 residues. Germline assignment: CDR1 MNHNS and CDR2 SASEGT. The germline V and J ends were trimmed by 1 base and 12 bases, with 15 bases remaining between them. CDR3 DNA sequence: TGTGCCAGCAGTGAAGAACAGGGAGAGGAGGAACTGTTTTTT. It specifies CASSEEQGEEELFF.

This clone was counted only a few times. CDR3 DNA sequence: TGTGCCAGCAGCTCCCCGCGAGACTATGGCTACACCTTC. Its protein is CASSSPRDYGYTF. V and J are TRBV7-9 and TRBJ1-2; D is ambiguous. In germline, CDR1 is SEHNR, CDR2 FQNEAQ (reference sequence). The CDR3 has 13 residues. Trimming left V 4 bases short and J 3 bases short, with 9 bases between.

The rearrangement uses TRBV15 and TRBJ2-3, with 12 positions matching TRBD2. Germline V gives CDR1 LNHNV, CDR2 YYDKDF (reference sequence). The V and J ends lost 5 bases and 4 bases, in that order; junction bases with no gene match: 7. The CDR3 is 16 amino acids. CDR3 nucleotides: TGTGCCACCAGCTCGAGGCTAGCGGGAGGGGCAGATACGCAGTATTTT. The encoded protein is CATSSRLAGGADTQYF. The full variable domain, rest sourced from reference TRBV15 and TRBJ2-3, is DAMVIQNPRYQVTQFGKPVTLSCSQTLNHNVMYWYQQKSSQAPKLLFHYYDKDFNNEADTPDNFQSRRPNTSFCFLDIRSPGLGDTAMYLCATSSRLAGGADTQYFGPGTRLTVL.

This clone has only a few counts. V is TRBV6-5 and J is TRBJ2-3; no definite D call. This CDR3 comprises 15 residues. Germline V CDR1 and CDR2: MNHEY, SVGAGI. V lost 3 bases, J lost 0 bases, and 10 bases lay in between. The CDR3 reads CASSYSYSSTDTQYF. CDR3 DNA sequence: TGTGCCAGCAGTTATTCCTACTCTAGCACAGATACGCAGTATTTT.

The rearrangement uses TRBV6-2 or TRBV6-3 and TRBJ1-2; 9 bases fit TRBD1. The CDR3 totals 15 residues. J lost 5 bases, V lost 4 bases, and 8 bases had no gene match. The germline V gene encodes CDR1 MNHEY and CDR2 SVGEGT. The DNA of the CDR3 is TGTGCCAGCAGTTCCACTGGACAGGGGTGGTATGGCTACACCTTC. Protein: CASSSTGQGWYGYTF.

The chain is built from TRBV7-2 and TRBJ2-7; weak D call: TRBD2 (7 bases). Germline CDR1 is SGHTA and CDR2 is FQGNSA. The germline V and J ends were trimmed by 7 bases and 3 bases, with 16 bases remaining between them. This CDR3 contains 14 residues. The CDR3 nucleotides read TGTGCCAGCACCGTAGTAGGGGGGGTCTACGAGCAGTACTTC. Its protein is CASTVVGGVYEQYF.

The genes are TRBV9 and TRBJ2-1; TRBD2 matches at 12 bases. Germline loops: CDR1 SGDLS, CDR2 YYNGEE. With 4 bases clipped from V and 6 bases from J, the junction kept 8 bases outside the gene matches. This CDR3 has 16 residues. CDR3 amino acids: CASSSRLAGELNEQFF. DNA for the CDR3: TGTGCCAGCAGCAGCCGACTAGCGGGAGAACTCAATGAGCAGTTCTTC.

The rearrangement joins TRBV5-5 to TRBJ2-3; TRBD2 matches at 9 bases. Germline V lookup: CDR1 SGHKS, CDR2 YYEKEE (reference sequence). J lost 0 bases, V lost 4 bases, and 9 bases had no gene match. The CDR3 totals 17 residues. The DNA for the CDR3 is TGTGCCAGCAGCACCCTAGCGGGGTACTCTAGCACAGATACGCAGTATTTT. Its translation is CASSTLAGYSSTDTQYF.

The rearrangement joins TRBV11-3 to TRBJ2-4; D is unresolved. CDR1 and CDR2 from the germline V gene are SGHNT and YENEEA. Trimming pared 4 bases from V and 8 bases from J, leaving 9 bases between. The length of the CDR3 is 12 residues. The chain's CDR3 is CASSSHTDIQYF. CDR3 DNA: TGTGCCAGCAGCTCCCATACGGACATTCAGTACTTC. The full variable domain, with the rest looked up from reference TRBV11-3 and TRBJ2-4, is EAGVVQSPRYKIIEKKQPVAFWCNPISGHNTLYWYLQNLGQGPELLIRYENEEAVDDSQLPKDRFSAERLKGVDSTLKIQPAELGDSAVYLCASSSHTDIQYFGAGTRLSVL.

The CDR3 DNA reads as TGTGCCACCAGTGATTTCATCACTCACTCTGGAAACACCATATATTTT. This encodes CATSDFITHSGNTIYF. V and J are TRBV24-1 and TRBJ1-3; D remains unclear. CDR1 and CDR2 from the germline V gene are KGHDR and SFDVKD. The CDR3 spans 16 residues. Trimming stripped 1 base from V and 0 bases from J, with 9 bases between.

The chain carries TRBV28 and TRBJ1-2; 9 bases are a match to TRBD1. Germline V gene data show CDR1 as MDHEN and CDR2 as SYDVKM. The CDR3 length is 15 residues. Germline trimming cut 5 bases from V and 3 bases from J; bases unmatched to any gene: 7. Written as DNA, the CDR3 is TGTGCCAGCAGTGACACAGGGGGCATTTACTATGGCTACACCTTC. It is translated as CASSDTGGIYYGYTF.

V is TRBV7-6 and J is TRBJ2-7, with TRBD2 matching 8 bases. Germline V lookup: CDR1 SGHVS, CDR2 FNYEAQ. The CDR3 is made up of 16 amino acids. Trimming at V came to 6 bases and at J to 6 bases, leaving 16 bases not matched to a gene. The CDR3 coding sequence is TGTGCCAGCAGTACCAATAGCGGGACGCTCCTACGCGAGCAGTACTTC. Protein: CASSTNSGTLLREQYF.

This clone was counted a single time. The chain couples TRBV5-5 to TRBJ2-7; TRBD1 agrees at 11 bases. J was trimmed by 4 bases and V by 5 bases; bases with no gene match: 8. This CDR3 comprises 15 residues. The V gene's germline CDR1 is SGHKS and CDR2 YYEKEE (reference sequence). CDR3 nucleotide sequence: TGTGCCAGCAGTCCTCGGACAGGGGGCGGGTACGAGCAGTACTTC. It encodes CASSPRTGGGYEQYF.

The DNA for the CDR3 is TGTGCCAGCAGCTTGGGAGGACAGGACCGAGCTTTCTTT. This gives the protein CASSLGGQDRAFF. V usage is TRBV5-5 and J usage is TRBJ1-1; TRBD1 aligns across 7 bases. J gave up 10 bases and V 0 bases, and 6 bases lay outside the gene matches. This CDR3 has 13 residues. The germline gives CDR1 SGHKS, CDR2 YYEKEE (reference sequence).

In its sample, this clone was seen once. The chain is built from TRBV3-1 (or the pseudogene TRBV3-2) and TRBJ2-3; D not resolved. Trimming left V 0 bases short and J 2 bases short, with 9 bases between. The V gene's germline CDR1 is LGHDT and CDR2 YNNKEL (reference sequence). The length of the CDR3 is 15 residues. DNA of the CDR3: TGTGCCAGCAGCCAAGACCCGGGTTTCACAGATACGCAGTATTTT. As protein: CASSQDPGFTDTQYF.

CDR3 sequence: CASSSQPTGAVNYGYTF. CDR3 bases: TGTGCCAGCAGCTCACAGCCTACAGGGGCCGTTAACTATGGCTACACCTTC. The V call is TRBV5-6, the J call TRBJ1-2, with 7 bases lining up with TRBD1. The germline gives CDR1 SGHDT, CDR2 YYEEEE. The CDR3 is made up of 17 amino acids. The J segment lost 1 base and the V segment lost 3 bases, leaving 12 bases of the junction unmatched. The whole variable domain, remainder taken from reference TRBV5-6 and TRBJ1-2, is DAGVTQSPTHLIKTRGQQVTLRCSPKSGHDTVSWYQQALGQGPQFIFQYYEEEERQRGNFPDRFSGHQFPNYSSELNVNALLLGDSALYLCASSSQPTGAVNYGYTFGSGTRLTVV.

This clone was seen once. The chain couples TRBV9 to TRBJ2-3; the match to TRBD2 covers 11 bases. The junction had 13 bases not matched to a gene; V was cut back by 0 bases and J by 7 bases. The CDR3 runs 18 residues. The germline CDR1 and CDR2 sequences are SGDLS and YYNGEE. This chain's CDR3 is CASSVAPGGLAGGNTQYF. CDR3 DNA: TGTGCCAGCAGCGTAGCCCCGGGGGGGCTAGCGGGGGGTAATACGCAGTATTTT.